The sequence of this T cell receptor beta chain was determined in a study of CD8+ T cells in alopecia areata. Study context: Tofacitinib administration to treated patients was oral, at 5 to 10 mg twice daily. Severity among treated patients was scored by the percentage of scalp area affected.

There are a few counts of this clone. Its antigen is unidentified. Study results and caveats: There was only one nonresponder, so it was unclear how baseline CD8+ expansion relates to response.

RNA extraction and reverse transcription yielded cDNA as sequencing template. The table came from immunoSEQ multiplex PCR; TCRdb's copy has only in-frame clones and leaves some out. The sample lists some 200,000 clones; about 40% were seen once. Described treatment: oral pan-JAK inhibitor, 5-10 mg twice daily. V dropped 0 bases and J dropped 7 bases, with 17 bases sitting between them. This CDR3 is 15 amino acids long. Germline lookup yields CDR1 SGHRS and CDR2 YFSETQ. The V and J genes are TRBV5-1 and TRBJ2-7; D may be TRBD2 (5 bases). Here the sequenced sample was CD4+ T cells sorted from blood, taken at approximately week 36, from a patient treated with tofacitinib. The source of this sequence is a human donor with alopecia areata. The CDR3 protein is CASSLAATSPGEQYF. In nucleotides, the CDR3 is TGCGCCAGCAGCTTGGCAGCGACGTCCCCGGGGGAGCAGTACTTC.